Listed below are T cell receptor beta chains from one sample, sequenced in a study of regulatory T cells in long-lasting Graves disease. TCRdb recomputed calls from the multiplex PCR reads with MiXCR, one row per CDR3 protein. The sample lists about 340,000 distinct CDR3 sequences; about 20% were seen once. Here the sequenced sample was peripheral blood mononuclear cells (PBMCs), taken when the disease was refractory, from a patient treated with antithyroid drugs. The receptors originated from a female donor with Graves disease. Each CDR3 is given with its conserved first and last residue. Each record gives: D gene, clone size, V gene, J gene, CDR3 protein, CDR3 DNA. D genes are given only for firm matches. Clone size is shown for a subset of rows, as once, few, many or a class of expanded clone.

d_gene: .; abundance: many; v_gene: TRBV20-1; j_gene: TRBJ1-6; CDR3aa: CSARVTTFDSPLHF; CDR3nt: TGCAGTGCTAGAGTCACCACCTTTGATTCACCCCTCCACTTT
d_gene: .; abundance: many; v_gene: TRBV3-1; j_gene: TRBJ1-5; CDR3aa: CASSQGDQPQHF; CDR3nt: TGTGCCAGCAGCCAAGGGGATCAGCCCCAGCATTTT
d_gene: TRBD2; abundance: many; v_gene: TRBV2; j_gene: TRBJ2-3; CDR3aa: CASSEGTSGRGTDTQYF; CDR3nt: TGTGCCAGCAGTGAGGGGACTAGCGGGAGGGGAACAGATACGCAGTATTTT
d_gene: .; abundance: few; v_gene: TRBV12-3/TRBV12-4; j_gene: TRBJ1-6; CDR3aa: CASGHQGTLYNSPLHF; CDR3nt: TGTGCCAGCGGACACCAAGGGACGCTCTATAATTCACCCCTCCACTTT
d_gene: TRBD2; abundance: once; v_gene: TRBV4-1; j_gene: TRBJ2-5; CDR3aa: CASSQEGTSGGASQETQYF; CDR3nt: TGCGCCAGCAGCCAAGAAGGGACTAGCGGGGGGGCCTCCCAAGAGACCCAGTACTTC
d_gene: .; abundance: many; v_gene: TRBV19; j_gene: TRBJ2-2; CDR3aa: CASSRTGALNTGELFF; CDR3nt: TGTGCCAGTAGTAGAACAGGAGCTTTGAACACCGGGGAGCTGTTTTTT
d_gene: .; abundance: many; v_gene: TRBV15; j_gene: TRBJ1-2; CDR3aa: CATSRDRGALLGYTF; CDR3nt: TGTGCCACCAGCAGGGACCGTGGGGCCTTGCTAGGCTACACCTTC
d_gene: .; abundance: few; v_gene: TRBV6-5; j_gene: TRBJ1-4; CDR3aa: CASSYSVGRATRSGEKLFF; CDR3nt: TGTGCCAGCAGTTACTCGGTCGGCAGGGCGACCCGAAGCGGTGAAAAACTGTTTTTT
d_gene: .; abundance: .; v_gene: TRBV2; j_gene: TRBJ1-5; CDR3aa: CASSEQGFGNQPQHF; CDR3nt: TGTGCCAGCAGTGAACAGGGATTCGGCAATCAGCCCCAGCATTTT
d_gene: .; abundance: many; v_gene: TRBV12-3/TRBV12-4; j_gene: TRBJ1-3; CDR3aa: CASSWAGMGNTIYF; CDR3nt: TGTGCCAGCAGTTGGGCTGGAATGGGAAACACCATATATTTT
d_gene: .; abundance: many; v_gene: TRBV7-8; j_gene: TRBJ1-2; CDR3aa: CASTPTGQKDGYTF; CDR3nt: TGTGCCAGCACTCCAACGGGGCAGAAAGATGGCTACACCTTC
d_gene: .; abundance: many; v_gene: TRBV15; j_gene: TRBJ1-4; CDR3aa: CATSRDDEKLFF; CDR3nt: TGTGCCACCAGCAGAGACGATGAAAAACTGTTTTTT
d_gene: TRBD2; abundance: many; v_gene: TRBV14; j_gene: TRBJ2-5; CDR3aa: CASSQLLAGSETQYF; CDR3nt: TGTGCCAGCAGCCAACTCCTAGCGGGGTCGGAGACCCAGTACTTC
d_gene: .; abundance: .; v_gene: TRBV19; j_gene: TRBJ2-5; CDR3aa: CASRPSGLDQETQYF; CDR3nt: TGTGCCAGTAGACCGTCCGGGCTAGATCAAGAGACCCAGTACTTC
d_gene: .; abundance: few; v_gene: TRBV10-1; j_gene: TRBJ1-1; CDR3aa: CASSERGQLNTEAFF; CDR3nt: TGCGCCAGCAGTGAACGCGGGCAGCTGAACACTGAAGCTTTCTTT